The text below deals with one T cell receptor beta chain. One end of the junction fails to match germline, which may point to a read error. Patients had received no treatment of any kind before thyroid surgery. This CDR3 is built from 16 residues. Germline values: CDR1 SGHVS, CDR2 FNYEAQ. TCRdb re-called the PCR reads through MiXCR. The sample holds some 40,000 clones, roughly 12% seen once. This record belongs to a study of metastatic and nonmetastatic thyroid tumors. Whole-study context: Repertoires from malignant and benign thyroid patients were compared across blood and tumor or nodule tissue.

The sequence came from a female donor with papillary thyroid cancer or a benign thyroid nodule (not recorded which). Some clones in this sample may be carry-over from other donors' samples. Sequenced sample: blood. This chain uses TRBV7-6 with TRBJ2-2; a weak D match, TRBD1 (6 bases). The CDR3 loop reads CASSGYRVDRTGEPFF. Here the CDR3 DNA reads TGTGCCAGCAGCGGGTACAGGGTGGATCGGACCGGGGAGCCGTTTTTT.